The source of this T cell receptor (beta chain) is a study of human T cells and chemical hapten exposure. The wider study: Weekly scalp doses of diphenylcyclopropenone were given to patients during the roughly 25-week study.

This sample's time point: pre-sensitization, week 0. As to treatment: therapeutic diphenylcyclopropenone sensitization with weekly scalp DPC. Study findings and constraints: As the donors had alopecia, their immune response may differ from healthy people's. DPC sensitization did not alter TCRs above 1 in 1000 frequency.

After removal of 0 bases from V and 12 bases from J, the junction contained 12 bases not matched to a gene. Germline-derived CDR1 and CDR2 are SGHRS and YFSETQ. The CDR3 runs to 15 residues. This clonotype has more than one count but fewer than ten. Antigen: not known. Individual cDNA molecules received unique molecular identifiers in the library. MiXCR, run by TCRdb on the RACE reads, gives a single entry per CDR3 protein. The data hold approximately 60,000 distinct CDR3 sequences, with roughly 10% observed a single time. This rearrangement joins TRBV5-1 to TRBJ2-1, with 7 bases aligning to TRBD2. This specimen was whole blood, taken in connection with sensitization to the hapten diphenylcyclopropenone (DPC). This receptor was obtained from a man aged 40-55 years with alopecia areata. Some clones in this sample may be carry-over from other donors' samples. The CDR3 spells CASSLDGGSPLRQFF. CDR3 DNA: TGCGCCAGCAGCTTGGATGGCGGGAGTCCCTTAAGGCAGTTCTTC. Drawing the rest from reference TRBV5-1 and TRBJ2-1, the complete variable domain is KAGVTQTPRYLIKTRGQQVTLSCSPISGHRSVSWYQQTPGQGLQFLFEYFSETQRNKGNFPGRFSGRQFSNSRSEMNVSTLELGDSALYLCASSLDGGSPLRQFFGPGTRLTVL.